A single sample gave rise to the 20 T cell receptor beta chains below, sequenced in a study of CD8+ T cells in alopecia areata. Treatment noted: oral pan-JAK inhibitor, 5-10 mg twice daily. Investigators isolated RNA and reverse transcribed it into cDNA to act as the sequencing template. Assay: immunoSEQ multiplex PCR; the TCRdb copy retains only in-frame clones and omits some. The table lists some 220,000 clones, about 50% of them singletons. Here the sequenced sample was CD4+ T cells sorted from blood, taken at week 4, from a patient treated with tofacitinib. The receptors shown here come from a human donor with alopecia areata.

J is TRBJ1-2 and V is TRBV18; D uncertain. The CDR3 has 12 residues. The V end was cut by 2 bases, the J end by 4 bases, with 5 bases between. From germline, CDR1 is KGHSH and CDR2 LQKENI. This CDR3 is CASSPETYGYTF. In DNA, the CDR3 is TGTGCCAGCTCACCAGAAACCTATGGCTACACCTTC.

CDR3 in DNA: TGTGCCAGCAGTGAATCGGGGACAGGGGAGGGCTACACCTTC. Translation gives CASSESGTGEGYTF. The V call is TRBV6-1, the J call TRBJ1-2; 10 bases agree with TRBD1. Germline lookup yields CDR1 MNHNS and CDR2 SASEGT. The length of the CDR3 is 14 residues. The ends lost 2 bases at V and 8 bases at J; junction bases unmatched: 5.

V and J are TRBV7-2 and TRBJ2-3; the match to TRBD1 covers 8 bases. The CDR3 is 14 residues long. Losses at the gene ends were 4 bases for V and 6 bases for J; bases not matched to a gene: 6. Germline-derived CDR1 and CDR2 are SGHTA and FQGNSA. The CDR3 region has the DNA TGTGCCAGCAGCTCCCGACAGGGGCGGGATACGCAGTATTTT. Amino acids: CASSSRQGRDTQYF.

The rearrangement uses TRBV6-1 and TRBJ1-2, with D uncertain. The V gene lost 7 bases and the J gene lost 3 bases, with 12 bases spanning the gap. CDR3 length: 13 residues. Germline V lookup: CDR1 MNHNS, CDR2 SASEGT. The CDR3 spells CASTPGRDYGYTF. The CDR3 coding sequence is TGTGCCAGCACGCCGGGGAGGGACTATGGCTACACCTTC.

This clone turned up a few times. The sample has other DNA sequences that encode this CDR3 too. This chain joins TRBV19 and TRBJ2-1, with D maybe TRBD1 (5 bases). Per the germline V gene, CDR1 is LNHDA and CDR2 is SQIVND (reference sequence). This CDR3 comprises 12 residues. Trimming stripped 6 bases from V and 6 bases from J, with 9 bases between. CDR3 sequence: CASSIQGNEQFF. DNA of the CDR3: TGTGCCAGTAGCATCCAGGGCAATGAGCAGTTCTTC.

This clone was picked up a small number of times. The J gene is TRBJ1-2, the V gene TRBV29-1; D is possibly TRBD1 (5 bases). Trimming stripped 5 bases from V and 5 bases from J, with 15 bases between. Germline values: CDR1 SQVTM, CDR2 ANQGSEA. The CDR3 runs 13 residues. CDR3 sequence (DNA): TGCAGCGTTTCAGGACGACAGACATATGGCTACACCTTC. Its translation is CSVSGRQTYGYTF.

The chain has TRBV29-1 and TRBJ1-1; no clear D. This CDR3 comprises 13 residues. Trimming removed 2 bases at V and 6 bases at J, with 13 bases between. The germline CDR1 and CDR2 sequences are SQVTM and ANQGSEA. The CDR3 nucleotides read TGCAGCGTTGAAAGGGTCCTCCAGGCTGAAGCTTTCTTT. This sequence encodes CSVERVLQAEAFF.

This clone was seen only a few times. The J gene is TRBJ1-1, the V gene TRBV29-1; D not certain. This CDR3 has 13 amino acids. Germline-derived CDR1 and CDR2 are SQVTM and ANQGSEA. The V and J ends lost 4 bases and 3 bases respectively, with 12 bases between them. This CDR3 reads CSVVMGMHTEAFF. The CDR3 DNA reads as TGCAGCGTTGTAATGGGTATGCACACTGAAGCTTTCTTT.

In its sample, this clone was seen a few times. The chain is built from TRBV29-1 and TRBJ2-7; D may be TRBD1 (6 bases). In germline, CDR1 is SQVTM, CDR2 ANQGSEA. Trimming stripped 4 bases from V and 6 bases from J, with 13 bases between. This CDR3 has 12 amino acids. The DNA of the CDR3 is TGCAGCGTTGCCCCGGGACACAGCGAGCAGTACTTC. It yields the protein CSVAPGHSEQYF.

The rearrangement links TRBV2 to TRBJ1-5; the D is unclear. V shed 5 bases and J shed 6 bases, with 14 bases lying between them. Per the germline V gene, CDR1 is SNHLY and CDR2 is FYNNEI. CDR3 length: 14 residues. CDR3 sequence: CASSSGNFGQPQHF. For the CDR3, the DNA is TGTGCCAGCAGTTCCGGGAACTTTGGTCAGCCCCAGCATTTT.

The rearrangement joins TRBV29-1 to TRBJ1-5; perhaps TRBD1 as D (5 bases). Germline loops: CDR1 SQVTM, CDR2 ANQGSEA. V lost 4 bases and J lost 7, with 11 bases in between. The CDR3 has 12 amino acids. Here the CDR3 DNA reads TGCAGCGTTGCCGGGACGAACCAGCCCCAGCATTTT. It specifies CSVAGTNQPQHF.

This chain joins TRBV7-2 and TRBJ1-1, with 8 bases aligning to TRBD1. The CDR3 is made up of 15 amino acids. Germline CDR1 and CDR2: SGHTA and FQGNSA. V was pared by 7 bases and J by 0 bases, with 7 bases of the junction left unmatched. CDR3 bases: TGTGCCAGCACGTCCAGGGGGCTTATGAACACTGAAGCTTTCTTT. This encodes CASTSRGLMNTEAFF.

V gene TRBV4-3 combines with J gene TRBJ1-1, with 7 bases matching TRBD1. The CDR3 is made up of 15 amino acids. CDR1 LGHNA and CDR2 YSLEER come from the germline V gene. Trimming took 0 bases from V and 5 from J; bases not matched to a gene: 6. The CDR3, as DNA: TGCGCCAGCAGCCAAGATATAGGGGGCGGAACTGAAGCTTTCTTT. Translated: CASSQDIGGGTEAFF.

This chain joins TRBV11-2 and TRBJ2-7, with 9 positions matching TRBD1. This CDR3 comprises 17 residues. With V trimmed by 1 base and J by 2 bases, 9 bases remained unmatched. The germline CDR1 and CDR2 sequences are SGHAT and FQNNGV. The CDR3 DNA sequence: TGTGCCAGCAGCTTAGGAGAGAGGCGACAGGGGGCCTACGAGCAGTACTTC. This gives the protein CASSLGERRQGAYEQYF.

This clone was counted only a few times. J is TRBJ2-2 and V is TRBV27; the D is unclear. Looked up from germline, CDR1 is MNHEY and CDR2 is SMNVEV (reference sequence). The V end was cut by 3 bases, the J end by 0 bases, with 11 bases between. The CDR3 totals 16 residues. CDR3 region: CASSFVAFANTGELFF. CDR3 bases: TGTGCCAGCAGTTTCGTGGCATTCGCGAACACCGGGGAGCTGTTTTTT.

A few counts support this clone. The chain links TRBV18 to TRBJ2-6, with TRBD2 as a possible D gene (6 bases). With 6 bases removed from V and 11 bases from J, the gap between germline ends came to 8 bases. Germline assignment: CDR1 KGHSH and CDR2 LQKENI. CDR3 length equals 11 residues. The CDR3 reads CASSGGDVLTF. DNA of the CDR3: TGTGCCAGCTCCGGAGGGGACGTCCTGACTTTC.

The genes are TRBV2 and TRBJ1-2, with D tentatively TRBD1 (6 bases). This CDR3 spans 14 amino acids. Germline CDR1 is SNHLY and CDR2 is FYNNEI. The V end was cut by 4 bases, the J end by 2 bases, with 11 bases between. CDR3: CASSAGGANYGYTF. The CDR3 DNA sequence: TGTGCCAGCAGTGCGGGGGGCGCGAACTATGGCTACACCTTC.

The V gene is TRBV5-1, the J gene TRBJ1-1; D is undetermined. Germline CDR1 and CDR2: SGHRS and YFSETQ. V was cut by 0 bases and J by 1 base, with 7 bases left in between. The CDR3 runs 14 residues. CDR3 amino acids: CASSLGQRNTEAFF. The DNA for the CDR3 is TGCGCCAGCAGCTTGGGGCAGAGGAACACTGAAGCTTTCTTT.

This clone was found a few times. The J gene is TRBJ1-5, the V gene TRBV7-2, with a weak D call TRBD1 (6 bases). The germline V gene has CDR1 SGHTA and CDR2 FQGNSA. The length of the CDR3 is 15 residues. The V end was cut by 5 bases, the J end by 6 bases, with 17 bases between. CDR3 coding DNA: TGTGCCAGCAGCCTCTCTGGGGGCTATGGTCAGCCCCAGCATTTT. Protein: CASSLSGGYGQPQHF.

The CDR3 loop is CASSQVLGGTEAFF. DNA of the CDR3: TGTGCCAGCAGCCAAGTACTCGGAGGAACCGAAGCTTTCTTT. V and J are TRBV14 and TRBJ1-1; D gene ambiguous. V was trimmed by 1 base and J by 8 bases, leaving 14 bases between them. In germline, CDR1 is SGHDN, CDR2 FVKESK. The CDR3 consists of 14 residues.